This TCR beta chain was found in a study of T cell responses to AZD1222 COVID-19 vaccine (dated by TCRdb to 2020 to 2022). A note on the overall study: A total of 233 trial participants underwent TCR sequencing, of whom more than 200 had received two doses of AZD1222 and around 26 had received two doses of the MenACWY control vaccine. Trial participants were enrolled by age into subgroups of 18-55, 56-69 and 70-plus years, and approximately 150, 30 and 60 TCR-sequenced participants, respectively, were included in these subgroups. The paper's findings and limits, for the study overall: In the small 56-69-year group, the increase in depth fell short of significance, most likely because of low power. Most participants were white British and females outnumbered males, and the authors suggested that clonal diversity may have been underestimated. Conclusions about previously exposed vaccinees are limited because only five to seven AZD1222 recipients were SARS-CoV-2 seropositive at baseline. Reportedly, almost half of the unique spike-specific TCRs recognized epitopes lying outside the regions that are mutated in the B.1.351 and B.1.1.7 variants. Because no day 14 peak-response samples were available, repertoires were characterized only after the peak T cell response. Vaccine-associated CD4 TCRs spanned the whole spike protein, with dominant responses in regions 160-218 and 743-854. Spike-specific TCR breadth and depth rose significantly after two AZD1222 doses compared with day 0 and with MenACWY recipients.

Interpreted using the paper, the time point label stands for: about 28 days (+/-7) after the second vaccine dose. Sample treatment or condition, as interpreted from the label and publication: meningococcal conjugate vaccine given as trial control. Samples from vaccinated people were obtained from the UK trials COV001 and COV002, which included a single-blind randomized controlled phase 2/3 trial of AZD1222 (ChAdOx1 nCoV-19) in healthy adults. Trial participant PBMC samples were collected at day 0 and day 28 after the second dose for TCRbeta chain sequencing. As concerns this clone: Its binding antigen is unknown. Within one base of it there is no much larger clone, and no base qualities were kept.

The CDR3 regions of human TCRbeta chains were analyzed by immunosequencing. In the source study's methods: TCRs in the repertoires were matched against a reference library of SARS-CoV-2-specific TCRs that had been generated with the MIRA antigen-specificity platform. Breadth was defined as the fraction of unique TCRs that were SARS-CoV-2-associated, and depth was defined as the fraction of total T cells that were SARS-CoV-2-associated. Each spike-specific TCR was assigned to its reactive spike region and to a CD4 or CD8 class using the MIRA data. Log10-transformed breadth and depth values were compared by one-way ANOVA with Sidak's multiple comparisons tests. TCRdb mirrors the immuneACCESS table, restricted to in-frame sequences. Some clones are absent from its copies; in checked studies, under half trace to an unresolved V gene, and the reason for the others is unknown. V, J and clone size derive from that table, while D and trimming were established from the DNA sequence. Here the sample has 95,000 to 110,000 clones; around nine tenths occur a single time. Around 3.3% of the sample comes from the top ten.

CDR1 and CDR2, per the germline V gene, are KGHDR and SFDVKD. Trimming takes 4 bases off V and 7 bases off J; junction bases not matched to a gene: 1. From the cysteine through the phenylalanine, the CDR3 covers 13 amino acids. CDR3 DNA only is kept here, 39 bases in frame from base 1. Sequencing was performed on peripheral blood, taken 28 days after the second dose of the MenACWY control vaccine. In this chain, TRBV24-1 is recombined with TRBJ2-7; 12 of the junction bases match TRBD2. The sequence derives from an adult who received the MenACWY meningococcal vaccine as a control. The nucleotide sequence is TGTGCCACCAGTGAAACTAGCGGGGGGGAGCAGTACTTC. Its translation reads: CATSETSGGEQYF.